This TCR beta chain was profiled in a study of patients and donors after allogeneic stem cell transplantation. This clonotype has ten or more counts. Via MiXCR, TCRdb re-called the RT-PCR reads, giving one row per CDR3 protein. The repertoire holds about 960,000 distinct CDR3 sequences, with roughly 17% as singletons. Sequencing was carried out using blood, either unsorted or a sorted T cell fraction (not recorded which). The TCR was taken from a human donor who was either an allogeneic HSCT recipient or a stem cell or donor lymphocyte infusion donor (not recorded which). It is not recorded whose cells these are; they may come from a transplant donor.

This chain's CDR3 is CSVEARGTGDEQYF. The CDR3 region has the DNA TGCAGCGTTGAAGCTCGCGGGACAGGCGACGAGCAGTACTTC. This sequence joins TRBV29-1 and TRBJ2-7, with TRBD1 identical over 8 bases. CDR1 is SQVTM, CDR2 ANQGSEA, per germline. This CDR3 comprises 14 residues. The J segment lost 5 bases and the V segment lost 1 base, leaving 7 bases of the junction unmatched.